Sequencing of this TCR beta chain was carried out in a study of memory CD4+ T cells and cytomegalovirus serostatus (dated by TCRdb to the late 2010s). For the study in its entirety: The cohort included roughly 33 healthy adults from Belgium, of whom 9 were CMV seropositive and roughly 24 were CMV seronegative. The study sequenced CD4+ memory TCRbeta repertoires of a Belgian cohort with known cytomegalovirus serostatus to replicate a published TCR-based CMV serostatus classifier.

As concerns this clone: The clone's antigen remains unknown. No much larger clone is present one base from it, and per-base qualities are unavailable.

On the study overall, not on this receptor specifically: Among the roughly 160 previously reported CMV-associated TCRbeta sequences, 67 showed up in the CD4+ memory repertoires, with each one found in between one and five individuals. For predicting CMV serostatus, the median bootstrapped AUC was approximately 0.95 using the original framework and approximately 0.9 using a US-trained random forest. A median bootstrapped AUC of 0.95 with a 95% CI of 0.76-1.00 was achieved on the Belgian cohort by the original-framework classifier. Only CD4+CD45RO+ memory cells were sequenced, in contrast to the original study, which included naive and memory CD4+ and CD8+ populations. The results were interpreted as suggesting that the CMV-associated TCR signature is mostly present in the CD4+ memory repertoire.

The Quick-DNA Microprep Kit was used to extract genomic DNA from the sorted cells. Amplification of TCRbeta DNA was done with the immunoSEQ hsTCRbeta kit, following the protocol from the manufacturer. An Illumina MiSeq instrument was used to sequence the TCRbeta libraries. Per the source publication's procedure: Following removal of out-of-frame sequences, 2 million to 2.5 million distinct TCRbeta sequences were retained, with an average of around 67,000 per individual. Each individual was scored according to the count of 164 previously reported CMV-associated TCRbeta sequences and the total productive distinct TCRbeta count. A beta-binomial model was reimplemented in Python, and random forests from scikit-learn, run with default parameters, were trained on data from the US cohort. Classifier performance on the Belgian cohort was summarized as median AUC with percentile confidence intervals calculated over 10,000 bootstrap iterations. Not all clones reach the TCRdb copy of this immuneACCESS table, which keeps in-frame sequences only. Checked studies attribute under half of the gap to unresolved V genes and leave the rest unexplained. Clone size and the V and J calls come from that table; the DNA yielded D and trimming. Present in this sample are just under 95,000 clones, about four fifths of which were seen just once. Of the sample, less than 4.5% falls within the top ten clones.

Looking up the germline V gene yields CDR1 MDHEN and CDR2 SYDVKM. From the cysteine through the phenylalanine, the CDR3 covers 16 amino acids. This entry keeps only the CDR3 DNA: 48 bases, framed from base 1. V loses 3 bases at its end and J loses 6 bases; junction bases beyond the gene matches: 9. Single viable CD3+CD4+CD8-CD45RO+ cells were sorted as memory CD4+ T cells on a FACSAria II. CMV serostatus was assessed using a Roche Elecsys assay, by which serum IgG against CMV pp150, pp28, p38 and p52 was detected. After the samples were thawed, total CD4+ T cells were enriched through positive selection using CD4 magnetic microbeads. The samples came from a different study that was designed specifically to examine the CD4+ T cell memory repertoire. Peripheral blood mononuclear cells were isolated and cryopreserved according to standard operating procedures, and serum was stored at -80 degrees C. The staining relied on CD3-PerCP (BW264/56), CD4-APC (RPA-T4), CD45RO-PE (UCHT1) and CD8-Pacific Orange (3B5) antibodies, and Sytox blue was used to exclude non-viable cells.

Material: memory CD4+ T cells from blood. This receptor was obtained from an adult in good health and CMV-seropositive. The rearranged chain carries TRBV28 and TRBJ1-2; 11 bases in the junction line up with TRBD1. The nucleotide sequence is TGTGCCAGCAGTTTTCAAAGGACAGGGGGCTGGGATGGCTACACCTTC. This yields the protein CASSFQRTGGWDGYTF.